One and the same sample provided the 28 T cell receptor beta chains below, sequenced in a study of T cell responses to AZD1222 COVID-19 vaccine. Clones were read by immunoSEQ multiplex PCR, and TCRdb kept only the in-frame ones, dropping some. Here the sample spans roughly 120,000 clones, around 90% being singletons. The material sequenced was peripheral blood, taken on day 0 of AZD1222 vaccination. All receptors derive from an adult in good health.

The chain uses TRBV27 and TRBJ1-1, with unresolved D. V lost 2 bases and J lost 7, with 11 bases in between. The CDR3 consists of 13 residues. The germline gives CDR1 MNHEY, CDR2 SMNVEV (reference sequence). The CDR3 DNA follows: TGTGCCAGCAGTTTAACATGGCCGGATGAAGCTTTCTTT. Protein sequence: CASSLTWPDEAFF.

The V gene is TRBV5-1, the J gene TRBJ2-3; either TRBD1 or TRBD2 may supply D (5 bases each). Trimming cost V 1 base and J 0 bases, with 15 bases left between them. CDR3 length: 17 amino acids. Germline V CDR1 and CDR2: SGHRS, YFSETQ. The CDR3 bases are TGCGCCAGCAGCTTGTATTCTATCCGGGACAGCACAGATACGCAGTATTTT. It encodes CASSLYSIRDSTDTQYF. Full variable domain (missing parts from reference TRBV5-1 and TRBJ2-3): KAGVTQTPRYLIKTRGQQVTLSCSPISGHRSVSWYQQTPGQGLQFLFEYFSETQRNKGNFPGRFSGRQFSNSRSEMNVSTLELGDSALYLCASSLYSIRDSTDTQYFGPGTRLTVL.

This chain connects TRBV5-8 to TRBJ2-2, with D tentatively TRBD1 (5 bases). CDR1 is SGHTS and CDR2 is YDEGEE in the germline V gene. The CDR3 is 17 amino acids. V was shortened by 0 bases and J by 0 bases, with 12 bases between the two germline ends. CDR3 DNA sequence: TGTGCCAGCAGCTTGGGTTCAGGGTTAGCGAACACCGGGGAGCTGTTTTTT. Translation gives CASSLGSGLANTGELFF.

This rearrangement joins TRBV15 to TRBJ2-1; 7 nucleotides match TRBD2. The germline V gene encodes CDR1 LNHNV and CDR2 YYDKDF (reference sequence). After removal of 3 bases from V and 7 bases from J, the junction contained 12 bases not matched to a gene. CDR3 length: 16 amino acids. The CDR3 spells CATSREGGSMRNEQFF. DNA for the CDR3: TGTGCCACCAGCAGGGAAGGCGGGAGCATGAGGAATGAGCAGTTCTTC.

The chain links TRBV27 to TRBJ1-2, with unresolved D. The germline V gene has CDR1 MNHEY and CDR2 SMNVEV (reference sequence). The CDR3 is 14 residues long. Trimming removed 3 bases from V and 1 base from J, with 9 bases in between. The CDR3 bases are TGTGCCAGCAGTTTCCTTCCGCTTAACTATGGCTACACCTTC. Its translation: CASSFLPLNYGYTF.

The chain combines TRBV5-1 with TRBJ1-1, with D maybe TRBD1 (5 bases). This CDR3 has 15 residues. Germline lookup yields CDR1 SGHRS and CDR2 YFSETQ. Trimming cost V 0 bases and J 2 bases, with 11 bases left between them. The CDR3 spells CASSLGRGSNTEAFF. The CDR3 DNA reads as TGCGCCAGCAGCTTGGGACGGGGCTCCAACACTGAAGCTTTCTTT. The whole variable domain, filled in from reference TRBV5-1 and TRBJ1-1, reads KAGVTQTPRYLIKTRGQQVTLSCSPISGHRSVSWYQQTPGQGLQFLFEYFSETQRNKGNFPGRFSGRQFSNSRSEMNVSTLELGDSALYLCASSLGRGSNTEAFFGQGTRLTVV.

This chain joins TRBV30 and TRBJ1-3; D gene uncertain. CDR3 size: 15 residues. Germline V gene data show CDR1 as GTSNPN and CDR2 as SVGIG (reference sequence). The germline V and J ends were trimmed by 0 bases and 5 bases, with 14 bases remaining between them. The CDR3 loop reads CAWSVLGGSRNTIYF. CDR3 DNA sequence: TGTGCCTGGAGTGTACTCGGCGGGTCCAGAAACACCATATATTTT.

The V gene is TRBV5-4, the J gene TRBJ2-2, with TRBD2 matching 11 bases. Per germline, CDR1 SGHNT and CDR2 YYREEE (reference sequence). The ends lost 4 bases at V and 1 base at J; junction bases unmatched: 3. The CDR3 contains 16 residues. CDR3 nucleotides: TGTGCCAGCAGCCCCGGGACTAGCGGGAACACCGGGGAGCTGTTTTTT. This encodes CASSPGTSGNTGELFF.

The rearrangement uses TRBV12-5 and TRBJ1-1; D not resolved. Germline CDR1 is LGHNT and CDR2 is FRNRAP. Trimming left V 1 base short and J 2 bases short, with 8 bases between. The CDR3 loop spans 14 amino acids. The CDR3 here is CASGLDGLNTEAFF. DNA for the CDR3: TGTGCTAGTGGTTTGGATGGACTCAACACTGAAGCTTTCTTT.

The chain combines TRBV7-6 with TRBJ2-5; 11 bases line up with TRBD1. The germline V gene encodes CDR1 SGHVS and CDR2 FNYEAQ. The CDR3 sequence is 16 residues long. V gave up 5 bases and J gave up 2 bases; unmatched junction bases: 7. The CDR3 DNA is TGTGCCAGCAGCCCACTCAGGGACAGGGGGCAAGAGACCCAGTACTTC. It yields the protein CASSPLRDRGQETQYF.

This clone was counted a single time. The chain joins TRBV29-1 to TRBJ2-5, with D hard to call. Germline CDR1 and CDR2: SQVTM and ANQGSEA. The V gene lost 4 bases and the J gene lost 0 bases, with 9 bases spanning the gap. This CDR3 has 13 amino acids. CDR3 coding DNA: TGCAGCGTTGTTGGAGTGTACCAAGAGACCCAGTACTTC. This gives the protein CSVVGVYQETQYF.

The chain uses TRBV10-3 and TRBJ1-5; 8 bases agree with TRBD1. Germline CDR1 is ENHRY and CDR2 is SYGVKD. The CDR3 has 15 residues. The junction had 2 bases not matched to a gene; V was cut back by 2 bases and J by 2 bases. CDR3 sequence (DNA): TGTGCCATCAGTGAGGAGGACAGGGGCAATCAGCCCCAGCATTTT. This gives the protein CAISEEDRGNQPQHF.

The chain combines TRBV2 with TRBJ1-6, with 9 bases identical to TRBD1. V was clipped by 4 bases and J by 10 bases; unmatched bases: 8. Germline V gives CDR1 SNHLY, CDR2 FYNNEI. The CDR3 is 15 residues long. This CDR3 reads CASSVQGAAKSPLHF. The DNA of the CDR3 is TGTGCCAGCAGTGTACAGGGGGCTGCGAAATCACCCCTCCACTTT.

The CDR3 coding sequence is TGTGCCAGCAGGGAGAGGCGTGGCAATCAGCCCCAGCATTTT. Translating gives CASRERRGNQPQHF. The J gene is TRBJ1-5, the V gene TRBV28, with D hard to call. CDR1 and CDR2 (germline): MDHEN, SYDVKM. With 6 bases removed from V and 2 bases from J, the gap between germline ends came to 11 bases. The CDR3 contains 14 residues.

This chain uses TRBV18 with TRBJ1-6, with D perhaps TRBD1 (6 bases). The V gene's germline CDR1 is KGHSH and CDR2 LQKENI. The CDR3 length is 16 residues. The ends were cut back, 5 bases at V and 7 bases at J, with 18 bases in the middle. The CDR3 region is CASSTVLGQGNSPLHF. The CDR3 bases are TGTGCCAGCTCAACCGTTTTAGGGCAGGGGAATTCACCCCTCCACTTT. The full variable domain, rest sourced from reference TRBV18 and TRBJ1-6, is NAGVMQNPRHLVRRRGQEARLRCSPMKGHSHVYWYRQLPEEGLKFMVYLQKENIIDESGMPKERFSAEFPKEGPSILRIQQVVRGDSAAYFCASSTVLGQGNSPLHFGNGTRLTVT.

The genes are TRBV19 and TRBJ2-3; 10 positions match TRBD1. After removal of 5 bases from V and 4 bases from J, the junction contained 12 bases not matched to a gene. Germline V CDR1 and CDR2: LNHDA, SQIVND (reference sequence). There are 17 residues in the CDR3. CDR3: CASSADRGREFADTQYF. The CDR3 DNA reads TGTGCCAGTAGTGCTGACAGGGGGCGCGAATTCGCAGATACGCAGTATTTT.

This clone was counted at least ten times. The chain is built from TRBV4-1 and TRBJ1-3, with D maybe TRBD1 (5 bases). Trimming cost V 4 bases and J 0 bases, with 10 bases left between them. Germline V gene sequence: CDR1 MGHRA, CDR2 YSYEKL. The CDR3 consists of 15 residues. The CDR3 protein is CASSLRGDSGNTIYF. The CDR3 DNA reads TGCGCCAGCAGCCTGAGAGGGGACTCTGGAAACACCATATATTTT.

The chain recombines TRBV6-5 with TRBJ2-3; D might be TRBD1 (7 bases). There are 14 residues in the CDR3. Germline values: CDR1 MNHEY, CDR2 SVGAGI. Trimming shortened V by 2 bases and J by 8 bases, and 14 bases separated the two germline ends. Here the CDR3 DNA reads TGTGCCAGCAGTTACAGGGGGCAGGGGGGTACGCAGTATTTT. Translation gives CASSYRGQGGTQYF.

As to this clone: Sequence at one end of the junction differs from germline and may be a read error. The J gene is TRBJ1-5, the V gene TRBV7-3, with D uncertain. In germline, CDR1 is SGHTA, CDR2 FQGTGA. The CDR3 is made up of 13 amino acids. This CDR3 is CAGSPGPNQPQHF. The DNA of the CDR3 is TGTGCCGGCAGTCCAGGACCTAATCAGCCCCAGCATTTT.

This chain links TRBV7-2 with TRBJ1-2; no clear D. CDR1 is SGHTA and CDR2 is FQGNSA in the germline V gene. V was trimmed by 3 bases and J by 3 bases, leaving 8 bases between them. CDR3 length: 13 amino acids. DNA for the CDR3: TGTGCCAGCAGCTTTGACGGGGACTATGGCTACACCTTC. It encodes CASSFDGDYGYTF.

This rearrangement joins TRBV11-2 to TRBJ1-5; D might be TRBD1 (6 bases). V was shortened by 5 bases and J by 7 bases, with 18 bases between the two germline ends. Germline values: CDR1 SGHAT, CDR2 FQNNGV. This CDR3 spans 15 amino acids. The CDR3 DNA reads TGTGCCAGCAGCCTGAGGGGGGCACGGGGCCAGCCCCAGCATTTT. It encodes CASSLRGARGQPQHF.

The chain employs TRBV18 and TRBJ1-1; the D is unclear. This CDR3 has 13 amino acids. Per the germline V gene, CDR1 is KGHSH and CDR2 is LQKENI. The V end lost 2 bases, the J end lost 0 bases, and 4 bases lay between the germline ends. CDR3 region: CASSPGMNTEAFF. The CDR3 DNA reads TGTGCCAGCTCACCAGGGATGAACACTGAAGCTTTCTTT.

The V and J genes are TRBV4-1 and TRBJ2-7, with TRBD1 matching 8 bases. The CDR3 loop spans 15 amino acids. In germline, CDR1 is MGHRA, CDR2 YSYEKL. The J segment lost 4 bases and the V segment lost 2 bases, leaving 7 bases of the junction unmatched. The CDR3 DNA is TGCGCCAGCAGCCAACAGGACAGGGTTTTGTACGAGCAGTACTTC. Amino acids: CASSQQDRVLYEQYF.

The chain joins TRBV18 to TRBJ2-2; D is uncertain. The CDR3 consists of 13 residues. From germline, CDR1 is KGHSH and CDR2 LQKENI. The germline V and J ends were trimmed by 2 bases and 6 bases, with 7 bases remaining between them. The DNA of the CDR3 is TGTGCCAGCTCACCAGCTGGGGCCGGGGAGCTGTTTTTT. Its protein is CASSPAGAGELFF.

V is TRBV7-6 and J is TRBJ1-1; no clear D. V was shortened by 1 base and J by 4 bases, with 13 bases between the two germline ends. Germline assignment: CDR1 SGHVS and CDR2 FNYEAQ. This CDR3 contains 15 residues. This chain's CDR3 is CASSLGNGLSTEAFF. The CDR3 coding sequence is TGTGCCAGCAGCTTAGGTAACGGGCTGAGCACTGAAGCTTTCTTT.

The CDR3 DNA reads TGTGCCAGCAGCCAATTGGGGACCAAAAACATTCAGTACTTC. Translated: CASSQLGTKNIQYF. The chain links TRBV14 to TRBJ2-4; D call uncertain. The CDR3 sequence is 14 residues long. Germline-derived CDR1 and CDR2 are SGHDN and FVKESK. V lost 2 bases, J lost 2 bases, and 7 bases lay in between.

The rearrangement joins TRBV14 to TRBJ2-5; D is perhaps TRBD1 (6 bases). The germline V and J ends were trimmed by 1 base and 5 bases, with 14 bases remaining between them. The CDR3 totals 15 residues. Germline CDR1 is SGHDN and CDR2 is FVKESK. As DNA, the CDR3 is TGTGCCAGCAGCCAAGTTGCAGGGGCAGGGGAGACCCAGTACTTC. It yields the protein CASSQVAGAGETQYF.

The rearrangement uses TRBV5-1 and TRBJ1-4; the D gene is possibly TRBD1 (5 bases). Per the germline V gene, CDR1 is SGHRS and CDR2 is YFSETQ. CDR3 length: 14 residues. Trimming stripped 5 bases from V and 7 bases from J, with 15 bases between. The CDR3 DNA reads TGCGCCAGCAGTCTAGGCGGTGGGGGTGAAAAACTGTTTTTT. Its translation: CASSLGGGGEKLFF.